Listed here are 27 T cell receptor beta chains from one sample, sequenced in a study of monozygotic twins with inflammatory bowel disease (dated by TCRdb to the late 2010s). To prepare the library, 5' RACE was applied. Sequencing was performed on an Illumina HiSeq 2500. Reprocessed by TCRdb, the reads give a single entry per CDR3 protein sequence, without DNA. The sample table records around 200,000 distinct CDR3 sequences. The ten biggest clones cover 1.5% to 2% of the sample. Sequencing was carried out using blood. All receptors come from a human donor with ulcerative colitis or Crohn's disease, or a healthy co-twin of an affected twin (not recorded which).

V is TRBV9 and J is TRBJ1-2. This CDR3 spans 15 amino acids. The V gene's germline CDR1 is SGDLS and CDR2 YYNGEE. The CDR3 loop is CASSEASTTYYGYTF.

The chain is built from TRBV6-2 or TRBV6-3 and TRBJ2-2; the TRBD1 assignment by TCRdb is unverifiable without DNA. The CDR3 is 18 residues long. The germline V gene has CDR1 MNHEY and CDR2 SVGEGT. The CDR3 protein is CATLGTLYITSGTGELFF.

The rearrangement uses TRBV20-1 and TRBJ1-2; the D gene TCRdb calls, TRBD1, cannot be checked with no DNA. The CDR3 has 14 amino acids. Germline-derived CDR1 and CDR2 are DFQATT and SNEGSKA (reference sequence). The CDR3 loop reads CSARDGRMNYGYTF.

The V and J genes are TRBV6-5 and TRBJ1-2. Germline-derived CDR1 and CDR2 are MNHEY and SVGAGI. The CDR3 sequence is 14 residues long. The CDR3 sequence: CASSYGGSLYGYTF.

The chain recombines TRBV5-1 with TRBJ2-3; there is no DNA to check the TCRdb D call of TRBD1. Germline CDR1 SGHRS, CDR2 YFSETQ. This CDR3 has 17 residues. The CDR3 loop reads CASSWGGGEPSTDTQYF.

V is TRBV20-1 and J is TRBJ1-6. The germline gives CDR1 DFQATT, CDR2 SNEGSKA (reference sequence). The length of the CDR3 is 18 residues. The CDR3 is CSASSRGLTSSYNSPLHF.

This CDR3 reads CASSQDSRLAHF. This chain connects TRBV14 to TRBJ2-7; TCRdb names TRBD2, which stays unverified in the absence of DNA. This CDR3 contains 12 residues. The germline V gene has CDR1 SGHDN and CDR2 FVKESK.

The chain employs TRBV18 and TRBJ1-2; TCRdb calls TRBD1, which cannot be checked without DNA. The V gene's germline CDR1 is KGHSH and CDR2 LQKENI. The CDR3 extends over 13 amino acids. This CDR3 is CASSPVTGEGYTF.

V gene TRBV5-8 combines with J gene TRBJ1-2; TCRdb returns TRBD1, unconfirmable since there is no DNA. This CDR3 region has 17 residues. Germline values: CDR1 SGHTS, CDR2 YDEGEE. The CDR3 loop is CASSSWTERSFVYGYTF.

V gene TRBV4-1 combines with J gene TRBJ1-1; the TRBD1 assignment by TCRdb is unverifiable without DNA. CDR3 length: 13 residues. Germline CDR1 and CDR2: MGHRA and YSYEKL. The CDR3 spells CASSQPGQGKAFF.

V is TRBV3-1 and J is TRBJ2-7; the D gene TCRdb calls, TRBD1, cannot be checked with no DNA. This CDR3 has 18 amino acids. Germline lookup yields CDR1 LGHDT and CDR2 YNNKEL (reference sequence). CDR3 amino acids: CASSQLPATGGISYEQYF.

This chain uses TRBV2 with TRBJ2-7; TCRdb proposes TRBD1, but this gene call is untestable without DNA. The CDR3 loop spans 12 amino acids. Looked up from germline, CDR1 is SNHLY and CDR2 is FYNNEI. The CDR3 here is CASTVISPTGYF.

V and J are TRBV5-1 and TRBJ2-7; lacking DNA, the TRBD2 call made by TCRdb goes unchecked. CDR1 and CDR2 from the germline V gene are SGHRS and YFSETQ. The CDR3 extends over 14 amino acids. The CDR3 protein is CASSSGPTRYEQYF.

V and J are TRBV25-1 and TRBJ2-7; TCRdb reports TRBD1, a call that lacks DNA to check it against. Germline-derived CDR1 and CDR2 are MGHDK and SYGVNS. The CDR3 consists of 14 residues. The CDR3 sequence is CASSVPGQSYEQYF.

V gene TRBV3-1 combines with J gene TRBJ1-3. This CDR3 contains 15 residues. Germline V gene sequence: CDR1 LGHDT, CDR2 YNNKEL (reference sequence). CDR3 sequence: CASTTDMGSGNTIYF.

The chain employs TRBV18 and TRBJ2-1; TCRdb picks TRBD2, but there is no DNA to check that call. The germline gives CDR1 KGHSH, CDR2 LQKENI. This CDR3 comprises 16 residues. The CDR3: CASSPRGLAGGNEQFF. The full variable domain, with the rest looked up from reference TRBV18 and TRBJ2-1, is NAGVMQNPRHLVRRRGQEARLRCSPMKGHSHVYWYRQLPEEGLKFMVYLQKENIIDESGMPKERFSAEFPKEGPSILRIQQVVRGDSAAYFCASSPRGLAGGNEQFFGPGTRLTVL.

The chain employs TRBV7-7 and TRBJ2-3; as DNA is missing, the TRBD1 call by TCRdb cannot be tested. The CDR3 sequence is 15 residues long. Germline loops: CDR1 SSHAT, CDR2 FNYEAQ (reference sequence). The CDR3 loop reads CASSPGQGIRNTQYF.

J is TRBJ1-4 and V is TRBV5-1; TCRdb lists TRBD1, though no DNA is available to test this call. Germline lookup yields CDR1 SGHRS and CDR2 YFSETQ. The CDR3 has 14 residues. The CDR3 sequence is CASSLTGGDEKLFF.

The CDR3 reads CASSLGGRDEQFF. The chain has TRBV7-8 and TRBJ2-1; TCRdb indicates TRBD1, and absent DNA this call remains unverified. Germline CDR1 is SGHVS and CDR2 is FQNEAQ. CDR3 size: 13 residues.

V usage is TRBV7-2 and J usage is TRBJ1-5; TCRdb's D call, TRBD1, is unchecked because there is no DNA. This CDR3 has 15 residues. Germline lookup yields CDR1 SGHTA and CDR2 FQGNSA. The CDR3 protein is CASSLDPGGNQPQHF.

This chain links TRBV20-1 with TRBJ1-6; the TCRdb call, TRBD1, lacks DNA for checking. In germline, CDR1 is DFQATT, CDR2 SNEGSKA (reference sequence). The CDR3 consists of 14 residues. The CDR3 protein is CSARGGGGNSPLHF.

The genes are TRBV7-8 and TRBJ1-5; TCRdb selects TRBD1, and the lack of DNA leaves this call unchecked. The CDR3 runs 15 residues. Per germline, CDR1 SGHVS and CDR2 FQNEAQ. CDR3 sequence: CASSLEGQLNQPQHF. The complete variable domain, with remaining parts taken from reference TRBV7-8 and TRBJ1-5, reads GAGVSQSPRYKVAKRGQDVALRCDPISGHVSLFWYQQALGQGPEFLTYFQNEAQLDKSGLPSDRFFAERPEGSVSTLKIQRTQQEDSAVYLCASSLEGQLNQPQHFGDGTRLSIL.

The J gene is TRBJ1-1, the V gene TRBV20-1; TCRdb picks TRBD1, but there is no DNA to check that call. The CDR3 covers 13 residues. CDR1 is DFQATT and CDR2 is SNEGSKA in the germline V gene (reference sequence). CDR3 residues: CSAPRQGGNEAFF.

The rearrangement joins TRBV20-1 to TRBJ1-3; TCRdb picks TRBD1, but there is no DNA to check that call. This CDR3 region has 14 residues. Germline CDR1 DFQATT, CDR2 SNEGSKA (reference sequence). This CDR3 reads CSAFDRQTGNTIYF.

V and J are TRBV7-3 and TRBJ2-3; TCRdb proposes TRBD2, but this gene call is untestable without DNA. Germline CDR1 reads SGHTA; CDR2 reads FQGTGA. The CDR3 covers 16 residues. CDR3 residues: CASSLNSRTSGDTQYF.

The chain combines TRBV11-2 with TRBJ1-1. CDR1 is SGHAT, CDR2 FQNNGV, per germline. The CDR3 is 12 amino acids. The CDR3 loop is CASSLEITEAFF.

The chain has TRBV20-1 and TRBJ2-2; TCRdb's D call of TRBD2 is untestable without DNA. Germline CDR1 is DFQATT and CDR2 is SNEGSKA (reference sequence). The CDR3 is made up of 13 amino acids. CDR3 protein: CSASGGAPGELFF.